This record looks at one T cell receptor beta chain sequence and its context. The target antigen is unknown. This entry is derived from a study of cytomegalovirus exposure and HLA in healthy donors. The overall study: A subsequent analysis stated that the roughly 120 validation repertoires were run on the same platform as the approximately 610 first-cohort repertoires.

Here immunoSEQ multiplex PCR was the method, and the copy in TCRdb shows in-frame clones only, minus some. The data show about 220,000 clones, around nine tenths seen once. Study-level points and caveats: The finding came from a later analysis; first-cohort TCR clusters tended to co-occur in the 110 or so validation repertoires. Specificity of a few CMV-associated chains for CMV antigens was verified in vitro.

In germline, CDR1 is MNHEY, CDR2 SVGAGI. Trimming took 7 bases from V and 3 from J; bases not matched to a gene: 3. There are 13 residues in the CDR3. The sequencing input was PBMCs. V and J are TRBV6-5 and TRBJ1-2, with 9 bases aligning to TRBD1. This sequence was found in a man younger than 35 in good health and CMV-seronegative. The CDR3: CASNTGGDYGYTF. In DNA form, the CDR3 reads TGTGCCAGCAACACAGGGGGCGACTATGGCTACACCTTC.